This T cell receptor beta chain comes out of a study of cytomegalovirus exposure and HLA in healthy donors. This CDR3 spans 17 amino acids. Trimming cost V 0 bases and J 8 bases; bases outside gene matches: 13. Looked up from germline, CDR1 is MGHRA and CDR2 is YSYEKL. Only in-frame clones appear in the TCRdb table, and some are missing; sequencing was by immunoSEQ multiplex PCR. This sample has 70,000 to 80,000 clones, with 94% found just once. Sequencing was done on a sample of PBMCs. The chain couples TRBV4-1 to TRBJ2-1, with 7 bases identical to TRBD2. The TCR originated in a woman aged 18-35 years in good health and CMV-seronegative. For the CDR3, the DNA is TGCGCCAGCAGCCAAGAAGTTGCTGGGAGGGCCTTAGATGAGCAGTTCTTC. This sequence encodes CASSQEVAGRALDEQFF.